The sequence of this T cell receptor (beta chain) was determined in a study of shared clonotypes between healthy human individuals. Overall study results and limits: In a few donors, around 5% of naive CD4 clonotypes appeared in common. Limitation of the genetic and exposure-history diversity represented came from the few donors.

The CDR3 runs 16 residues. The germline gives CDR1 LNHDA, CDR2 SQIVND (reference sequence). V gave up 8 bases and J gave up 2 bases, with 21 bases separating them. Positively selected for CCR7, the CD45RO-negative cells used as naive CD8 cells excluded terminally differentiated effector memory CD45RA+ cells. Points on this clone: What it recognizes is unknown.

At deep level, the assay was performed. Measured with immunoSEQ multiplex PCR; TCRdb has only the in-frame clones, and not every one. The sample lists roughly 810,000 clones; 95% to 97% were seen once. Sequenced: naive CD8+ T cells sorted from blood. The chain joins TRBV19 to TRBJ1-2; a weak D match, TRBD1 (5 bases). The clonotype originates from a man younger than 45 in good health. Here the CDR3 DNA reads TGTGCCAGTCAGGAACGGGGCACCCCGAAGAACTATGGCTACACCTTC. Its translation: CASQERGTPKNYGYTF.